This T cell receptor beta chain derives from a study of shared clonotypes between healthy human individuals. The CDR3 consists of 14 residues. Germline loops: CDR1 SSHAT, CDR2 FNYEAQ (reference sequence). V was clipped by 4 bases and J by 6 bases; unmatched bases: 5. Sequenced by immunoSEQ multiplex PCR; TCRdb stores in-frame clones only, minus some. In the table there are approximately 2.5 million clones, roughly 93% of which are singletons. Comment on this clone: Its antigen is not known.

Findings and limits, study-wide: Generation probabilities were higher for clonotypes shared across all four sorted-subset donors than for unshared ones. Four donors shared approximately 5% of their naive CD4 clonotypes.

All the donors were Caucasian adults who lived in Nashville, Tennessee. Specimen: naive CD4+ T cells from PBMCs. The subset was: CD45RA+ positively selected. The receptor's source is a man aged 18 to 29 in good health. Some clones in this sample may be carry-over from other donors' samples. The chain joins TRBV7-7 to TRBJ2-3; 9 bases map to TRBD1. The CDR3 loop is CASSSTGGKDTQYF. CDR3 DNA sequence: TGTGCCAGCAGCTCAACAGGGGGCAAGGATACGCAGTATTTT.